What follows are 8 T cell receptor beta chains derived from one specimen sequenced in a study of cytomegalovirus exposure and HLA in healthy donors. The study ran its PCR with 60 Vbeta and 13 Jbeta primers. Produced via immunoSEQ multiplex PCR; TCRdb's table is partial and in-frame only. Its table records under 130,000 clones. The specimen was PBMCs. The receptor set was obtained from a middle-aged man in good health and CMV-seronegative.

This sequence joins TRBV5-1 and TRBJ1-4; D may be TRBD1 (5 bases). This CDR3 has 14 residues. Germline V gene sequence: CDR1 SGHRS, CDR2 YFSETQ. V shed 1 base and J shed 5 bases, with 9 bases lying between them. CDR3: CASSLSWGNEKLFF. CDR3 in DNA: TGCGCCAGCAGCTTGAGTTGGGGCAATGAAAAACTGTTTTTT.

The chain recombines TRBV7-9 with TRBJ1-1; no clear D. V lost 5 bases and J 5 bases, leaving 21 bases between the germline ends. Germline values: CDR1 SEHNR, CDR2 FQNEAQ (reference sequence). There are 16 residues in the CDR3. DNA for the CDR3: TGTGCCAGCAGCCCTCCTAGGATGGAAGGAGGGACTGAAGCTTTCTTT. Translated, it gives CASSPPRMEGGTEAFF. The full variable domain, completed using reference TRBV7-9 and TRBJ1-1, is DTGVSQNPRHKITKRGQNVTFRCDPISEHNRLYWYRQTLGQGPEFLTYFQNEAQLEKSRLLSDRFSAERPKGSFSTLEIQRTEQGDSAMYLCASSPPRMEGGTEAFFGQGTRLTVV.

The CDR3 here is CASSLDRGLYEQYF. In DNA, the CDR3 is TGTGCCAGCAGCTTGGACAGGGGGCTCTACGAGCAGTACTTC. The chain recombines TRBV7-9 with TRBJ2-7; 11 nucleotides align to TRBD1. CDR3 length: 14 residues. V lost 3 bases and J lost 3; bases outside the gene matches: 1. Germline assignment: CDR1 SEHNR and CDR2 FQNEAQ (reference sequence). The complete variable domain, with remaining parts taken from reference TRBV7-9 and TRBJ2-7, reads DTGVSQNPRHKITKRGQNVTFRCDPISEHNRLYWYRQTLGQGPEFLTYFQNEAQLEKSRLLSDRFSAERPKGSFSTLEIQRTEQGDSAMYLCASSLDRGLYEQYFGPGTRLTVT.

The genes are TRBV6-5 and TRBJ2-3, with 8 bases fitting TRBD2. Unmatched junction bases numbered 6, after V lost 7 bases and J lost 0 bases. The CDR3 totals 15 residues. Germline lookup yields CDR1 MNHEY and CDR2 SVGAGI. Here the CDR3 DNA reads TGTGCCAGCAACATAGCGGGAACTAGCACAGATACGCAGTATTTT. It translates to CASNIAGTSTDTQYF.

CDR3 bases: TGTGCCATCACCCCAGGACAGGGGAGAACCGGGGAGCTGTTTTTT. This encodes CAITPGQGRTGELFF. J is TRBJ2-2 and V is TRBV10-3, with 9 bases fitting TRBD1. CDR3 length: 15 residues. Trimming cost V 7 bases and J 5 bases; bases outside gene matches: 8. The germline V gene encodes CDR1 ENHRY and CDR2 SYGVKD.

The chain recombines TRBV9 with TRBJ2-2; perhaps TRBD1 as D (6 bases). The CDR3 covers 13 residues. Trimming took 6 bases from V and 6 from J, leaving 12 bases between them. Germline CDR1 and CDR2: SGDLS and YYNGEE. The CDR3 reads CASNLQGAGELFF. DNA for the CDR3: TGTGCCAGCAACCTACAGGGCGCCGGGGAGCTGTTTTTT.

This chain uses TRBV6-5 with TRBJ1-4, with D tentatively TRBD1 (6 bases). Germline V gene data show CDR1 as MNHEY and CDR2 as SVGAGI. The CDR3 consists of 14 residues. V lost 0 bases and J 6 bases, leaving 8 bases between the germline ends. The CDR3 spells CASSYSPGDEKLFF. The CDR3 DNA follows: TGTGCCAGCAGTTACTCGCCAGGGGATGAAAAACTGTTTTTT.

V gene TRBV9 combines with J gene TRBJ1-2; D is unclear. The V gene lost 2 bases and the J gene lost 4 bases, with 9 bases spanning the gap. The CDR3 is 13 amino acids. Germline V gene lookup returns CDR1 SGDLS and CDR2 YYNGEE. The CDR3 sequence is CASSVRETYGYTF. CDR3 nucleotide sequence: TGTGCCAGCAGCGTGCGGGAAACCTATGGCTACACCTTC.